These 20 T cell receptor beta chains originate from one sample sequenced in a study of PD-1 blockade in mismatch repair-deficient tumors. Using immunoSEQ multiplex PCR, the repertoire was profiled, and TCRdb retains in-frame clones only, with some absent. This sample has around 50,000 clones, with roughly 80% found just once. Sample: peripheral blood, taken 4 weeks after starting pembrolizumab. The receptors come from an adult with mismatch repair-deficient cancer.

The chain carries TRBV13 and TRBJ2-1, with TRBD2 identical over 9 bases. V trimming: 0 bases; J trimming: 8 bases; junction bases outside the gene matches: 11. The CDR3 length is 17 residues. CDR1 and CDR2 (germline): PRHDT, FYEKMQ (reference sequence). CDR3 protein: CASSLGASGVAPDEQFF. CDR3 in DNA: TGTGCCAGCAGCTTAGGCGCTAGCGGGGTTGCCCCGGATGAGCAGTTCTTC.

CDR3 in DNA: TGTGCCAGCAGGGGAACAGGGTCGGACACCGGGGAGCTGTTTTTT. Protein sequence: CASRGTGSDTGELFF. The chain links TRBV2 to TRBJ2-2; a weak D match, TRBD1 (6 bases). V dropped 6 bases and J dropped 3 bases, with 14 bases sitting between them. Germline lookup yields CDR1 SNHLY and CDR2 FYNNEI. This CDR3 comprises 15 residues.

The V and J genes are TRBV7-8 and TRBJ2-7, with TRBD2 as a possible D gene (5 bases). V lost 3 bases and J lost 2, with 11 bases in between. This CDR3 has 14 residues. Germline CDR1 is SGHVS and CDR2 is FQNEAQ. The CDR3 coding sequence is TGTGCCAGCAGCTTTTCGGCACTAGCCTACGAGCAGTACTTC. This sequence encodes CASSFSALAYEQYF. Supplemented by reference TRBV7-8 and TRBJ2-7, the full variable domain reads GAGVSQSPRYKVAKRGQDVALRCDPISGHVSLFWYQQALGQGPEFLTYFQNEAQLDKSGLPSDRFFAERPEGSVSTLKIQRTQQEDSAVYLCASSFSALAYEQYFGPGTRLTVT.

This clone was found once. This chain joins TRBV7-8 and TRBJ1-1; D not certain. Trimming pared 4 bases from V and 4 bases from J, leaving 13 bases between. The CDR3 runs 14 residues. In germline, CDR1 is SGHVS, CDR2 FQNEAQ. CDR3 in DNA: TGTGCCAGCAGCTCCCCGGAGGGTAGCACTGAAGCTTTCTTT. This encodes CASSSPEGSTEAFF.

A note on this clone: Additional DNA sequences in this sample encode the identical CDR3. The V gene is TRBV6-6, the J gene TRBJ2-3; D is possibly TRBD2 (5 bases). In germline, CDR1 is MNHNY, CDR2 SVGAGI (reference sequence). The CDR3 runs to 15 residues. Trimming stripped 0 bases from V and 0 bases from J, with 7 bases between. CDR3 DNA: TGTGCCAGCAGTTACTCGGCGGGTAGCACAGATACGCAGTATTTT. It translates to CASSYSAGSTDTQYF.

The chain carries TRBV4-1 and TRBJ2-5; unclear D gene. The assigned J gene may be wrong: the sequence end matches TRBJ2-7 better. This CDR3 is built from 15 residues. CDR1 is MGHRA and CDR2 is YSYEKL in the germline V gene. CDR3 sequence (DNA): TGCGCCAGCAGCCAAGCGCTGGTTGGATCCTACGAGCAGTACTTC. It encodes CASSQALVGSYEQYF.

This clone appeared a few times. The V call is TRBV19, the J call TRBJ2-7; perhaps TRBD2 as D (6 bases). The CDR3 is 11 amino acids. From germline, CDR1 is LNHDA and CDR2 SQIVND (reference sequence). V was cut by 6 bases and J by 7 bases, with 10 bases left in between. This CDR3 is CASRGTGEQYF. CDR3 coding DNA: TGTGCCAGTAGAGGGACTGGGGAGCAGTACTTC.

This clone was recorded once. The rearrangement uses TRBV6-4 and TRBJ1-2, with a tentative D call TRBD1 (6 bases). This CDR3 is built from 15 residues. Between the trimmed V and J ends, which lost 6 bases and 2 bases, there was a span of 16 bases. The germline V gene has CDR1 MRHNA and CDR2 SNTAGT. CDR3 sequence: CASRDSTFANYGYTF. CDR3 nucleotide sequence: TGTGCCAGCAGGGACAGTACATTCGCCAACTATGGCTACACCTTC.

This chain links TRBV19 with TRBJ1-2; TRBD1 matches 7 bases. The J segment lost 8 bases and the V segment lost 4 bases, leaving 10 bases of the junction unmatched. The CDR3 covers 14 residues. The V gene's germline CDR1 is LNHDA and CDR2 SQIVND (reference sequence). This CDR3 is CASSTRQGVGGYTF. The CDR3 DNA reads TGTGCCAGTAGTACCAGACAGGGAGTAGGCGGCTACACCTTC.

The genes are TRBV19 and TRBJ1-5, with TRBD1 matching 11 bases. This CDR3 comprises 15 residues. Germline V gene lookup returns CDR1 LNHDA and CDR2 SQIVND (reference sequence). V shed 5 bases and J 5 bases; nucleotides not matched to a gene: 5. The CDR3 loop is CASSPRDRGDQPQHF. The CDR3 DNA reads TGTGCCAGTAGTCCCCGGGACAGGGGGGATCAGCCCCAGCATTTT.

The CDR3 sequence: CASSTQGPPLDTQYF. The CDR3 DNA follows: TGTGCCAGCAGCACCCAGGGACCCCCATTGGATACGCAGTATTTT. The chain carries TRBV9 and TRBJ2-3, with D perhaps given as TRBD1 or TRBD2 (5 bases each). CDR3 size: 15 residues. V lost 4 bases and J 6 bases, leaving 18 bases between the germline ends. The germline CDR1 and CDR2 sequences are SGDLS and YYNGEE.

CDR3 nucleotides: TGTGCCAGCAGCTTAACAGGGTCCACTAATGAAAAACTGTTTTTT. Its protein product is CASSLTGSTNEKLFF. This rearrangement joins TRBV7-2 to TRBJ1-4; perhaps TRBD1 as D (6 bases). This CDR3 has 15 residues. In germline, CDR1 is SGHTA, CDR2 FQGNSA. V was clipped by 2 bases and J by 2 bases, with 9 bases between them.

The J gene is TRBJ1-5, the V gene TRBV7-2, with a weak D call TRBD1 (5 bases). Trimming removed 0 bases at V and 7 bases at J, with 13 bases between. Germline values: CDR1 SGHTA, CDR2 FQGNSA. This CDR3 has 15 residues. The DNA for the CDR3 is TGTGCCAGCAGCTTAGCTTCTGGGACGGGACAGCCCCAGCATTTT. Translating gives CASSLASGTGQPQHF.

This chain uses TRBV6-1 with TRBJ2-5, with 7 nucleotides matching TRBD2. Looked up from germline, CDR1 is MNHNS and CDR2 is SASEGT. The CDR3 has 14 amino acids. V trimming: 1 base; J trimming: 5 bases; junction bases outside the gene matches: 4. The DNA for the CDR3 is TGTGCCAGCAGTGAAGGGTGGGGAGGGGAGACCCAGTACTTC. Its protein is CASSEGWGGETQYF.

The V gene is TRBV9, the J gene TRBJ2-5; TRBD1 might be the D (6 bases). The CDR3 has 15 amino acids. V was cut by 4 bases and J by 4 bases, with 17 bases left in between. Germline-derived CDR1 and CDR2 are SGDLS and YYNGEE. The CDR3: CASSFQGSQSETQYF. In DNA, the CDR3 is TGTGCCAGCAGCTTCCAGGGGTCCCAGTCAGAGACCCAGTACTTC. The full variable domain, completed using reference TRBV9 and TRBJ2-5, is DSGVTQTPKHLITATGQRVTLRCSPRSGDLSVYWYQQSLDQGLQFLIQYYNGEERAKGNILERFSAQQFPDLHSELNLSSLELGDSALYFCASSFQGSQSETQYFGPGTRLLVL.

The chain uses TRBV5-5 and TRBJ1-1; D possibly corresponds to TRBD1 (5 bases). This CDR3 has 14 amino acids. V lost 4 bases, J lost 6 bases, and 16 bases lay in between. CDR1 is SGHKS, CDR2 YYEKEE, per germline (reference sequence). The CDR3 DNA is TGTGCCAGCAGCCCACCCGGCGGGGGGTCTGAAGCTTTCTTT. Encoded protein: CASSPPGGGSEAFF.

The table lists this clone with a few counts. The chain has TRBV19 and TRBJ2-1, with D unclear. CDR1 LNHDA and CDR2 SQIVND come from the germline V gene (reference sequence). This CDR3 contains 12 residues. V lost 5 bases to trimming and J lost 7 bases, with 9 bases between them. This CDR3 is CASSFGYNEQFF. For the CDR3, the DNA is TGTGCCAGTAGTTTCGGTTATAATGAGCAGTTCTTC.

This chain joins TRBV27 and TRBJ2-5; no definite D call. CDR1 is MNHEY and CDR2 is SMNVEV in the germline V gene (reference sequence). Between the trimmed V and J ends, which lost 7 bases and 2 bases, there was a span of 8 bases. This CDR3 contains 12 residues. CDR3 DNA: TGTGCCAGCAAAAACAGACAAGAGACCCAGTACTTC. Protein: CASKNRQETQYF.

This chain uses TRBV6-1 with TRBJ1-3; D not resolved. V was cut by 6 bases and J by 10 bases, with 16 bases left in between. There are 13 residues in the CDR3. Germline-derived CDR1 and CDR2 are MNHNS and SASEGT. This CDR3 reads CASRASGVGTIYF. The CDR3, as DNA: TGTGCCAGCAGAGCCTCGGGAGTAGGGACCATATATTTT.

V is TRBV11-2 and J is TRBJ2-7; the D gene is possibly TRBD1 (5 bases). Germline-derived CDR1 and CDR2 are SGHAT and FQNNGV. This CDR3 spans 13 amino acids. Trimming left V 3 bases short and J 2 bases short, with 8 bases between. CDR3 in DNA: TGTGCCAGCAGCTTGGGGCGGACCTACGAGCAGTACTTC. This sequence encodes CASSLGRTYEQYF.